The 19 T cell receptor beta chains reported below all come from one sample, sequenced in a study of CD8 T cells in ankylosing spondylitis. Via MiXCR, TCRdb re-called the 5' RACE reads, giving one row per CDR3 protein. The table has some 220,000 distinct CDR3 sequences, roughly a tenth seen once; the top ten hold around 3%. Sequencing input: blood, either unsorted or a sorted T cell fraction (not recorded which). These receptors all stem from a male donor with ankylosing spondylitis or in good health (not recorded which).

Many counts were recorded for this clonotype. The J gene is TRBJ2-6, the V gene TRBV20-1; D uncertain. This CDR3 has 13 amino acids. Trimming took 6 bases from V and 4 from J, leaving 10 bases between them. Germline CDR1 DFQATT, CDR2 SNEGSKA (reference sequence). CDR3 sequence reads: CSAYPPGANVLTF. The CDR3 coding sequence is TGCAGTGCCTACCCTCCAGGGGCCAACGTCCTGACTTTC.

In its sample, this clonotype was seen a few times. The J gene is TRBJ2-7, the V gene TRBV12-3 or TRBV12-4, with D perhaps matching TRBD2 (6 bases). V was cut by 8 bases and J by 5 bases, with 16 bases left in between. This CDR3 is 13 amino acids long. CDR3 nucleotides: TGTGCCAGCCGTCCCCGGGGGAAAGACGAGCAGTACTTC. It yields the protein CASRPRGKDEQYF.

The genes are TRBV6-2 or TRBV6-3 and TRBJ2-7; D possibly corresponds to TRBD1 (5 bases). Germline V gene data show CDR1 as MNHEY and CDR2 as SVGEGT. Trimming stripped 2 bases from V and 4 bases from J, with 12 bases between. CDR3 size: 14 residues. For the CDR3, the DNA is TGTGCCAGCAGTTACGAGAGACAGCTATACGAGCAGTACTTC. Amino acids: CASSYERQLYEQYF.

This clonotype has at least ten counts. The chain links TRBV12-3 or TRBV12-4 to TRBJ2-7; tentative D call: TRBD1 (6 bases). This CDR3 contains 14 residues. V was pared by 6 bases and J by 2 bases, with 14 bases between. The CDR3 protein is CASSPGTTTYEQYF. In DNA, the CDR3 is TGTGCCAGCAGCCCCGGGACAACGACCTACGAGCAGTACTTC.

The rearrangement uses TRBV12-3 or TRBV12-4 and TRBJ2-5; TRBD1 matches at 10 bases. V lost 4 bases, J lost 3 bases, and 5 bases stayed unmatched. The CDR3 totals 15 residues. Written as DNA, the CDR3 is TGTGCCAGCAGTTCACCCGGGACAGGGGAAGAGACCCAGTACTTC. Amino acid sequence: CASSSPGTGEETQYF.

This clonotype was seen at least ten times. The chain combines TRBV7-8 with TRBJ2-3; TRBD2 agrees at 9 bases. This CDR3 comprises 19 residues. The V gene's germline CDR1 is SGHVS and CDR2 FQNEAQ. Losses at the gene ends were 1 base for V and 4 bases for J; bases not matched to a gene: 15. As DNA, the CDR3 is TGTGCCAGCAGCTTAGTCCCACCGGGAGGAGCGGGGGGCCCAGATACGCAGTATTTT. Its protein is CASSLVPPGGAGGPDTQYF.

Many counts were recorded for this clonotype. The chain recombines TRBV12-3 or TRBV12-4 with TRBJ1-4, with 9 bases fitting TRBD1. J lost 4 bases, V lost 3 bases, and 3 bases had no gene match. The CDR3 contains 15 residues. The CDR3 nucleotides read TGTGCCAGCAGTTTGGCGACAGGGGGTAATGAAAAACTGTTTTTT. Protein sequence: CASSLATGGNEKLFF.

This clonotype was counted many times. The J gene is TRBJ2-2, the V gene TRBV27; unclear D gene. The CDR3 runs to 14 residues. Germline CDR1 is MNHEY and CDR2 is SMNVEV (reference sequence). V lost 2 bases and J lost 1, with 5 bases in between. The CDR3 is CASSLTRNTGELFF. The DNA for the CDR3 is TGTGCCAGCAGTTTAACCCGGAACACCGGGGAGCTGTTTTTT.

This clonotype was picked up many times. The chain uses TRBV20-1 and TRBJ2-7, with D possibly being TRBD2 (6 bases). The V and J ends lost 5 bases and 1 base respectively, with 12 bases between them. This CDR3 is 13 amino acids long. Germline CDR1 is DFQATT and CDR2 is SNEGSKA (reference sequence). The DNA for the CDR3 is TGCAGTGCTTCCCTTAGCGGTTCCTACGAGCAGTACTTC. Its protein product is CSASLSGSYEQYF.

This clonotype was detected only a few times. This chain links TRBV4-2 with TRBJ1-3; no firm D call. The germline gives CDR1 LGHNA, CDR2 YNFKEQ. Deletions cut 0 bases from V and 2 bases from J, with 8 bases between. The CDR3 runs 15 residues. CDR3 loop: CASSQDNGPGNTIYF. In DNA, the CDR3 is TGTGCCAGCAGCCAAGACAATGGCCCTGGAAACACCATATATTTT.

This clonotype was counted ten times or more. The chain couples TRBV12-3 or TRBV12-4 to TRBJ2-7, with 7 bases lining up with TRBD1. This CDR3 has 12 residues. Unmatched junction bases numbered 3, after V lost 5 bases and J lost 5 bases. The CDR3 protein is CASSRQGDEQYF. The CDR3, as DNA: TGTGCCAGCAGTAGACAGGGTGACGAGCAGTACTTC.

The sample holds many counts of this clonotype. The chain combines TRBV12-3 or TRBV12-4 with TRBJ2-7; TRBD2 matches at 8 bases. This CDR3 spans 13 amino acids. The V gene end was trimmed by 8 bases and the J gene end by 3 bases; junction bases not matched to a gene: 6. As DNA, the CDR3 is TGTGCCAGCGCACTAGCGGCTCTCTACGAGCAGTACTTC. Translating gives CASALAALYEQYF.

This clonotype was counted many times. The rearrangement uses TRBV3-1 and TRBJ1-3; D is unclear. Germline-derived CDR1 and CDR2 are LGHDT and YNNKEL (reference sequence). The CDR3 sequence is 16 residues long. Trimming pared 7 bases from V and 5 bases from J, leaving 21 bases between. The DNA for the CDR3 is TGTGCCAGCACGGTTAACAGTCCGGGAGGGCGAAACACCATATATTTT. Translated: CASTVNSPGGRNTIYF. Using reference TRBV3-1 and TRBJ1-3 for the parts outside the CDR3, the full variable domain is DTAVSQTPKYLVTQMGNDKSIKCEQNLGHDTMYWYKQDSKKFLKIMFSYNNKELIINETVPNRFSPKSPDKAHLNLHINSLELGDSAVYFCASTVNSPGGRNTIYFGEGSWLTVV.

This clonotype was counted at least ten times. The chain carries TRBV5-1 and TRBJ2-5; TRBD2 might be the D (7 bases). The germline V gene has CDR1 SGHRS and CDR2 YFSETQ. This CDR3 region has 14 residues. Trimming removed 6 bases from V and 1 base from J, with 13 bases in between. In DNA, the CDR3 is TGCGCCAGCACCAGAGGGGGGGCCCAAGAGACCCAGTACTTC. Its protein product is CASTRGGAQETQYF. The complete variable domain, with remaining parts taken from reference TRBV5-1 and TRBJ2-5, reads KAGVTQTPRYLIKTRGQQVTLSCSPISGHRSVSWYQQTPGQGLQFLFEYFSETQRNKGNFPGRFSGRQFSNSRSEMNVSTLELGDSALYLCASTRGGAQETQYFGPGTRLLVL.

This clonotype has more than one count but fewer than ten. The CDR3 coding sequence is TGTGCCAGCAGCTCGGGACGGAAGCCATCCTACGAGCAGTACTTC. It specifies CASSSGRKPSYEQYF. The rearrangement links TRBV7-2 to TRBJ2-7; tentatively, D is TRBD1 or TRBD2 (5 bases each). Trimming took off 4 bases at V and 1 base at J, with 14 bases between the two ends. Per the germline V gene, CDR1 is SGHTA and CDR2 is FQGNSA. CDR3 length equals 15 residues.

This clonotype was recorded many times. Here the CDR3 reads CATSRGGAGDEQFF. The DNA of the CDR3 is TGTGCCACCAGCAGAGGGGGGGCGGGTGATGAGCAGTTCTTC. The chain is built from TRBV15 and TRBJ2-1, with D perhaps given as TRBD1 or TRBD2 (6 bases each). Germline V lookup: CDR1 LNHNV, CDR2 YYDKDF (reference sequence). V shed 1 base and J shed 8 bases, with 12 bases lying between them. This CDR3 is 14 amino acids long.

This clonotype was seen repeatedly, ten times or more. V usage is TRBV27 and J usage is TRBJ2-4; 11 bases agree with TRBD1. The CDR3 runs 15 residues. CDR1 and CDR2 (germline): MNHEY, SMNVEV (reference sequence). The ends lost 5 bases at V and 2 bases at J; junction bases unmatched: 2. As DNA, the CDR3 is TGTGCCAGCAGTAGGACAGGGGGCACCAAAAACATTCAGTACTTC. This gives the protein CASSRTGGTKNIQYF.

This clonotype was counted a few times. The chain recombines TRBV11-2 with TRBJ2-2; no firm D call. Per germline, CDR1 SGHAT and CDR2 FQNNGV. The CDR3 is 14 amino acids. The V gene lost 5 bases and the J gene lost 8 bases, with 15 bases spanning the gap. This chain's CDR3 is CASSPEAQRGELFF. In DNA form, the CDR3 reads TGTGCCAGCAGCCCCGAGGCACAGAGGGGGGAGCTGTTTTTT.

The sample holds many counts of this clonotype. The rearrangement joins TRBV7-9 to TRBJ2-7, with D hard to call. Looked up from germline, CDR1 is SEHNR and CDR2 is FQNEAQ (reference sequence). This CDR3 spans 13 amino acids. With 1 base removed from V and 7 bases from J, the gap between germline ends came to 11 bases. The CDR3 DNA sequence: TGTGCCAGCAGCTTAGTTTTTCATGGGGAGCAGTACTTC. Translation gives CASSLVFHGEQYF.